These 2 T cell receptor beta chains were all obtained from the same sample, sequenced in a study of blood T cell repertoires in COVID-19. Method: immunoSEQ multiplex PCR; TCRdb's copy keeps in-frame clones and lacks some. The sample lists 55,000 to 80,000 clones, 75% to 90% occurring once. The specimen sequenced was peripheral blood. The receptors originated from a human donor in a cohort sampled during active COVID-19.

The rearrangement links TRBV6-2 or TRBV6-3 to TRBJ2-7, with TRBD2 identical over 7 bases. Germline values: CDR1 MNHEY, CDR2 SVGEGT. This CDR3 has 14 residues. With 5 bases clipped from V and 2 bases from J, the junction kept 6 bases outside the gene matches. This chain's CDR3 is CASSPVGGTYEQYF. The CDR3 DNA reads TGTGCCAGCAGTCCCGTGGGGGGGACCTACGAGCAGTACTTC.

This chain links TRBV7-9 with TRBJ2-2, with D possibly being TRBD1 (6 bases). Germline CDR1 is SEHNR and CDR2 is FQNEAQ (reference sequence). The CDR3 extends over 13 amino acids. V was shortened by 5 bases and J by 6 bases, with 10 bases between the two germline ends. As DNA, the CDR3 is TGTGCCAGCAGCCCCCAGGGGTCCGGGGAGCTGTTTTTT. Its translation: CASSPQGSGELFF. Together with reference TRBV7-9 and TRBJ2-2, the CDR3 gives the full variable domain: DTGVSQNPRHKITKRGQNVTFRCDPISEHNRLYWYRQTLGQGPEFLTYFQNEAQLEKSRLLSDRFSAERPKGSFSTLEIQRTEQGDSAMYLCASSPQGSGELFFGEGSRLTVL.